This T cell receptor beta chain was captured by sequencing in a study of a mutant IDH1 vaccine in newly diagnosed glioma. Study at large: Vaccination started 4-6 weeks after radiotherapy alone, or with temozolomide cycles. Treated patients showed a male proportion of around 62%, a female proportion of about 40%, and a mean age of roughly 40 years.

As to this clone: Its antigen is not known.

The CDR3 has 16 amino acids. V lost 2 bases to trimming and J lost 3 bases; unmatched junction nucleotides: 5. Germline loops: CDR1 SGHRS, CDR2 YFSETQ. TCRdb's copy holds only in-frame clones and misses some; the assay was immunoSEQ multiplex PCR. This table has about 94,000 clones, roughly 91% appearing once. Time point noted: week 47, end of study. Each dose delivered 300 ug of mutant IDH1 20-mer peptide subcutaneously with imiquimod. The study enrolled donors with new WHO grade 3 or 4 IDH1-mutant, ATRX-lost astrocytomas. Sequences were derived from PBMCs, sampled from a glioma patient whose treatment included an IDH1 peptide vaccine. The chain is built from TRBV5-1 and TRBJ2-1, with 10 positions matching TRBD2. This sequence originates from a woman between 45 and 65 years old with glioma. CDR3 sequence reads: CASSFGLAGVYNEQFF. The CDR3 nucleotides are TGCGCCAGCAGCTTTGGGCTAGCGGGAGTCTACAATGAGCAGTTCTTC.